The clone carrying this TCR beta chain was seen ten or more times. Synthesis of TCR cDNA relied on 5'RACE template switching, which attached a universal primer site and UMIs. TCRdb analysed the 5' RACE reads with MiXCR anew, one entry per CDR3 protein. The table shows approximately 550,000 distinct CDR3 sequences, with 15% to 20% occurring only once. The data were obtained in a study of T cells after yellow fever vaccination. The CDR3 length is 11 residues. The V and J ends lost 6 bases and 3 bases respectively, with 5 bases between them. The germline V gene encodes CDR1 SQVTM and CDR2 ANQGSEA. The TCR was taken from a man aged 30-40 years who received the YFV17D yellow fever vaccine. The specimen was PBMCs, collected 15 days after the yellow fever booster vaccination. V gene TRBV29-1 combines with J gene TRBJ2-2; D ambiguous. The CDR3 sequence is CSVHDTGELFF. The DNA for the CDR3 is TGCAGCGTGCACGACACCGGGGAGCTGTTTTTT.